This TCR beta chain derives from a study of T cell responses to AZD1222 COVID-19 vaccine. Note on this clone: What it binds is unknown.

Regarding the study as a whole: Nearly half of spike-specific TCRs reportedly target variant regions that are unmutated in the B.1.351 and B.1.1.7 variants. Along spike, vaccine-associated CD4 TCRs were found throughout, with dominance at 160-218 and 743-854.

The data were produced by immunoSEQ multiplex PCR, yet TCRdb's version contains in-frame clones alone and is incomplete. The sample contains roughly 87,000 clones, about 89% of which appear only once. The receptor was isolated from an adult who received the AZD1222 COVID-19 vaccine. The material was peripheral blood, obtained 28 days after the second AZD1222 dose.

CDR3 amino acids: CASSVTSQVNTEAFF. CDR3 coding DNA: TGTGCCAGCAGCGTCACCTCACAGGTGAACACTGAAGCTTTCTTT. The genes are TRBV9 and TRBJ1-1, with a tentative D call TRBD1 (5 bases). V lost 2 bases and J 0 bases, leaving 11 bases between the germline ends. Germline loops: CDR1 SGDLS, CDR2 YYNGEE. The CDR3 runs to 15 residues.